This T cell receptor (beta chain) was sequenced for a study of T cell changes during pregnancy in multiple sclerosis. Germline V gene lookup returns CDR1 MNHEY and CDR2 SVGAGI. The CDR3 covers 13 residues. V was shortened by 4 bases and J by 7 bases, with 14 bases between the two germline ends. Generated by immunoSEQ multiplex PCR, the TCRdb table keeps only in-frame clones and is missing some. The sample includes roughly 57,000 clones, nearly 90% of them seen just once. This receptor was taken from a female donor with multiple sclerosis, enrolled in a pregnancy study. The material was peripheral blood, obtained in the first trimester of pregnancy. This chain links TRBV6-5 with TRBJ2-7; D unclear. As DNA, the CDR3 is TGTGCCAGCAGTTTGAGCCCGAACGCAGAGCAGTACTTC. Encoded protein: CASSLSPNAEQYF.